This is a list of T cell receptor beta chains from one sample in a study of T cell repertoires in cytomegalovirus infection. TCRdb used MiXCR to reprocess the reads, holding one entry per CDR3 protein. The sample records approximately 140,000 distinct CDR3 sequences, almost 9% being singletons. Source material: PBMCs. These TCRs come from a human donor in good health (CMV status not recorded). Some clones in this sample may be carry-over from other donors' samples. CDR3s include the opening cysteine and the closing phenylalanine or tryptophan. Fields, in order: CDR3 protein, V gene, D gene, J gene. The D gene is left open where the match is weak.

cdr3_aa: CVSGFSLMNTEAFF; v_call: TRBV13; d_call: NA; j_call: TRBJ1-1
cdr3_aa: CASSRAGTGVTSPLHF; v_call: TRBV7-9; d_call: TRBD1; j_call: TRBJ1-6
cdr3_aa: CASSPVGQGANGYTF; v_call: TRBV18; d_call: TRBD1; j_call: TRBJ1-2
cdr3_aa: CASSKQSGSGAGDTQYF; v_call: TRBV7-2; d_call: TRBD2; j_call: TRBJ2-3
cdr3_aa: CASSSLPGTEYEQYF; v_call: TRBV5-1; d_call: TRBD1; j_call: TRBJ2-7
cdr3_aa: CASSIVLAVINQPQHF; v_call: TRBV19; d_call: NA; j_call: TRBJ1-5
cdr3_aa: CASSSLLAGASEADTQYF; v_call: TRBV28; d_call: TRBD2; j_call: TRBJ2-3
cdr3_aa: CASSELGNTGELFF; v_call: TRBV2; d_call: NA; j_call: TRBJ2-2
cdr3_aa: CSERSQPPDTQYF; v_call: TRBV29-1; d_call: NA; j_call: TRBJ2-3
cdr3_aa: CASSWGQGFYNEQFF; v_call: TRBV27; d_call: TRBD1; j_call: TRBJ2-1
cdr3_aa: CASLGETSGELFF; v_call: TRBV4-2; d_call: NA; j_call: TRBJ2-2
cdr3_aa: CASSSGGAYNEQFF; v_call: TRBV2; d_call: TRBD2; j_call: TRBJ2-1
cdr3_aa: CASIRTGIYEQYF; v_call: TRBV2; d_call: TRBD1; j_call: TRBJ2-7
cdr3_aa: CSARDSTRQVSGNTIYF; v_call: TRBV20-1; d_call: NA; j_call: TRBJ1-3
cdr3_aa: CASSSWTGGAGELFF; v_call: TRBV9; d_call: TRBD1; j_call: TRBJ2-2
cdr3_aa: CASSFSPGRSYGYTF; v_call: TRBV7-2; d_call: NA; j_call: TRBJ1-2
cdr3_aa: CAISESREETQYF; v_call: TRBV10-3; d_call: TRBD2; j_call: TRBJ2-5
cdr3_aa: CASSLQGSKGTEAFF; v_call: TRBV7-8; d_call: TRBD1; j_call: TRBJ1-1
cdr3_aa: CASTGETGGLSPLHF; v_call: TRBV2; d_call: TRBD1; j_call: TRBJ1-6
cdr3_aa: CASSLVLTDSGNTIYF; v_call: TRBV28; d_call: NA; j_call: TRBJ1-3
cdr3_aa: CASSLGRALSYEQYF; v_call: TRBV12-3/TRBV12-4; d_call: NA; j_call: TRBJ2-7
cdr3_aa: CASSREAGASPLHF; v_call: TRBV6-5; d_call: NA; j_call: TRBJ1-6
cdr3_aa: CASSQGTASYGYTF; v_call: TRBV14; d_call: NA; j_call: TRBJ1-2
cdr3_aa: CSGGERGGLYEQYF; v_call: TRBV29-1; d_call: TRBD2; j_call: TRBJ2-7
cdr3_aa: CASSLLPADAPGTLGYTF; v_call: TRBV11-2; d_call: NA; j_call: TRBJ1-2
cdr3_aa: CASSLLDRDTEAFF; v_call: TRBV7-8; d_call: NA; j_call: TRBJ1-1
cdr3_aa: CASSSDRGNQPQHF; v_call: TRBV7-2; d_call: TRBD1; j_call: TRBJ1-5
cdr3_aa: CSARDPRTQNEKLFF; v_call: TRBV20-1; d_call: NA; j_call: TRBJ1-4
cdr3_aa: CSAREQGRSYGYTF; v_call: TRBV20-1; d_call: NA; j_call: TRBJ1-2
cdr3_aa: CASSLWPSGYNEQFF; v_call: TRBV5-1; d_call: TRBD2; j_call: TRBJ2-1
cdr3_aa: CSATRLDGTQETQYF; v_call: TRBV20-1; d_call: NA; j_call: TRBJ2-5
cdr3_aa: CASTDPFDGYGYTF; v_call: TRBV28; d_call: NA; j_call: TRBJ1-2
cdr3_aa: CASSLTVDRTNTGELFF; v_call: TRBV7-3; d_call: TRBD1; j_call: TRBJ2-2
cdr3_aa: CSARGEGYEQYF; v_call: TRBV20-1; d_call: NA; j_call: TRBJ2-7
cdr3_aa: CASRGGGRLTGSLHF; v_call: TRBV6-5; d_call: NA; j_call: TRBJ1-6
cdr3_aa: CASSLKRGQDTEAFF; v_call: TRBV12-3/TRBV12-4; d_call: TRBD1; j_call: TRBJ1-1
cdr3_aa: CASSPTSGATEAFF; v_call: TRBV5-1; d_call: NA; j_call: TRBJ1-1
cdr3_aa: CASSSSGTGYNEQFF; v_call: TRBV7-2; d_call: TRBD1; j_call: TRBJ2-1
cdr3_aa: CSARDRRGGILSDTQYF; v_call: TRBV20-1; d_call: NA; j_call: TRBJ2-3
cdr3_aa: CASSYERGTYNEQFF; v_call: TRBV6-6; d_call: TRBD2; j_call: TRBJ2-1
cdr3_aa: CASSVPTGDRYTQYF; v_call: TRBV2; d_call: TRBD1; j_call: TRBJ2-3
cdr3_aa: CAISDQDRRPMRNTGELFF; v_call: TRBV10-3; d_call: TRBD1; j_call: TRBJ2-2
cdr3_aa: CASSTGTSGYWTYEQYF; v_call: TRBV7-6; d_call: TRBD2; j_call: TRBJ2-7
cdr3_aa: CASIGGVGNYGYTF; v_call: TRBV6-5; d_call: NA; j_call: TRBJ1-2
cdr3_aa: CASRTNFRQGVSQPQHF; v_call: TRBV28; d_call: TRBD1; j_call: TRBJ1-5
cdr3_aa: CASSFGTGENQPQHF; v_call: TRBV7-2; d_call: TRBD1; j_call: TRBJ1-5
cdr3_aa: CASSLALGGGWPQHF; v_call: TRBV12-3/TRBV12-4; d_call: NA; j_call: TRBJ1-5
cdr3_aa: CASSLVAGTGGYEQYF; v_call: TRBV7-9; d_call: TRBD1; j_call: TRBJ2-7
cdr3_aa: CASSPVSSGYNEQFF; v_call: TRBV7-2; d_call: TRBD2; j_call: TRBJ2-1